This is a list of T cell receptor beta chains from one sample in a study of T cell responses to AZD1222 COVID-19 vaccine. Data came from immunoSEQ multiplex PCR; TCRdb stores just in-frame clones and leaves some out. The sample consists of about 160,000 clones, roughly nine tenths of them appearing once. The sample here was peripheral blood, taken on day 0 of MenACWY control vaccination. The receptors derive from an adult in good health. Both conserved end residues are part of each CDR3. Each record gives: V gene, CDR3 length, CDR3 protein.

V gene: TRBV4-2; CDR3 length: 16; CDR3 protein: CASSQGQGDVSYEQYF
V gene: TRBV18; CDR3 length: 16; CDR3 protein: CASSPFPGGSTGELFF
V gene: TRBV7-9; CDR3 length: 15; CDR3 protein: CASSPPFTGGTEAFF
V gene: TRBV27; CDR3 length: 15; CDR3 protein: CASRAGGGTSYEQYF
V gene: TRBV28; CDR3 length: 17; CDR3 protein: CASSFWLQGAGSAEAFF
V gene: TRBV29-1; CDR3 length: 13; CDR3 protein: CSVEGQGAYEQYF
V gene: TRBV7-2; CDR3 length: 18; CDR3 protein: CASSPARGGKGSNQPQHF
V gene: TRBV30; CDR3 length: 13; CDR3 protein: CAWSVGELNGYTF
V gene: TRBV19; CDR3 length: 14; CDR3 protein: CASKQVRPDTEAFF
V gene: TRBV7-8; CDR3 length: 15; CDR3 protein: CASSLAGGPPYEQYF
V gene: TRBV2; CDR3 length: 14; CDR3 protein: CASSRTGVPYEQYF
V gene: TRBV2; CDR3 length: 13; CDR3 protein: CASGGWLAGGMDF
V gene: TRBV20-1; CDR3 length: 11; CDR3 protein: CSAGAGNTIYF
V gene: TRBV11-3; CDR3 length: 17; CDR3 protein: CASSLGIGGQSPYEQYF
V gene: TRBV27; CDR3 length: 15; CDR3 protein: CASSLGRGARYEQYF
V gene: TRBV6-5; CDR3 length: 12; CDR3 protein: CASSYTGSPLHF
V gene: TRBV5-8; CDR3 length: 13; CDR3 protein: CASSLGSNQPQHF
V gene: TRBV5-1; CDR3 length: 15; CDR3 protein: CASSDRDRGDEKLFF